Listed here are 26 T cell receptor beta chains from one sample, sequenced in a study of cytomegalovirus exposure and HLA in healthy donors. Sequencing was performed with immunoSEQ multiplex PCR; in TCRdb, only in-frame clones are kept and a portion is missing. In the table there are 200,000 or so clones, roughly 82% of which are singletons. Input material: PBMCs. The receptors shown here come from a woman aged 25-40 years in good health and CMV-seropositive.

The chain couples TRBV2 to TRBJ2-7, with D perhaps matching TRBD1 (6 bases). This CDR3 is built from 11 residues. Trimming shortened V by 1 base and J by 10 bases, and 8 bases separated the two germline ends. Germline V gives CDR1 SNHLY, CDR2 FYNNEI. CDR3 DNA: TGTGCCAGCAGTGAAGAGGGGGTACAGTACTTC. Translated: CASSEEGVQYF.

The chain joins TRBV7-9 to TRBJ1-4, with D perhaps matching TRBD1 (5 bases). Between the trimmed V and J ends, which lost 5 bases and 8 bases, there was a span of 21 bases. The length of the CDR3 is 16 residues. Germline V gives CDR1 SEHNR, CDR2 FQNEAQ (reference sequence). CDR3 region: CASSPQQRGFSEKLFF. The DNA of the CDR3 is TGTGCCAGCAGCCCCCAGCAAAGGGGATTTAGCGAAAAACTGTTTTTT.

This chain links TRBV29-1 with TRBJ1-2; tentatively, D is TRBD1 (6 bases). The CDR3 covers 12 residues. The germline CDR1 and CDR2 sequences are SQVTM and ANQGSEA. Trimming took 7 bases from V and 6 from J, leaving 15 bases between them. The CDR3 sequence: CSAETGADGYTF. The CDR3 DNA reads as TGCAGCGCTGAGACAGGAGCCGATGGCTACACCTTC.

The rearrangement joins TRBV9 to TRBJ2-3; D is unresolved. CDR1 and CDR2 (germline): SGDLS, YYNGEE. The length of the CDR3 is 16 residues. The ends were cut back, 0 bases at V and 0 bases at J, with 11 bases in the middle. The CDR3 sequence is CASSVAPPTSTDTQYF. The DNA of the CDR3 is TGTGCCAGCAGCGTAGCTCCCCCCACTAGCACAGATACGCAGTATTTT.

CDR3 DNA: TGTGCGGGGGCCCATTCGCTCAGGTTCGCAGAGACCCAGTACTTC. Translation gives CAGAHSLRFAETQYF. The rearrangement links TRBV7-9 to TRBJ2-5, with a weak D call TRBD1 (6 bases). The CDR3 has 15 residues. CDR1 is SEHNR, CDR2 FQNEAQ, per germline (reference sequence).

In this sample, this clone turned up a few times. V is TRBV25-1 and J is TRBJ2-7; D remains unclear. Germline CDR1 is MGHDK and CDR2 is SYGVNS. This CDR3 has 11 amino acids. V shed 5 bases and J shed 3 bases, with 5 bases lying between them. In DNA form, the CDR3 reads TGTGCCAGCAGTAACTACTACGAGCAGTACTTC. This codes for CASSNYYEQYF.

The count of this clone is one. This sequence joins TRBV25-1 and TRBJ2-3; D remains unclear. Trimming took off 7 bases at V and 0 bases at J, with 8 bases between the two ends. Per the germline V gene, CDR1 is MGHDK and CDR2 is SYGVNS. The CDR3 contains 13 residues. The CDR3 region is CASMARSTDTQYF. CDR3 DNA sequence: TGTGCCAGCATGGCTAGGAGCACAGATACGCAGTATTTT.

The chain links TRBV5-1 to TRBJ1-1; tentative D call: TRBD1 (5 bases). The V end was cut by 1 base, the J end by 7 bases, with 17 bases between. The CDR3 runs to 15 residues. Germline lookup yields CDR1 SGHRS and CDR2 YFSETQ. CDR3 sequence: CASSLRDSGQGEAFF. The CDR3 DNA reads as TGCGCCAGCAGCTTGAGAGATTCTGGCCAGGGTGAAGCTTTCTTT.

The chain carries TRBV7-9 and TRBJ2-4; 7 nucleotides agree with TRBD1. CDR3 length: 13 residues. Germline CDR1 is SEHNR and CDR2 is FQNEAQ (reference sequence). The J segment lost 8 bases and the V segment lost 3 bases, leaving 4 bases of the junction unmatched. CDR3 protein: CASSFDRVDIQYF. The CDR3 DNA sequence: TGTGCCAGCAGCTTTGACAGGGTAGACATTCAGTACTTC.

The rearrangement joins TRBV6-6 to TRBJ2-3, with a tentative D call TRBD1 (5 bases). Germline V gene sequence: CDR1 MNHNY, CDR2 SVGAGI (reference sequence). V lost 7 bases and J 2 bases, leaving 10 bases between the germline ends. The CDR3 runs to 13 residues. CDR3 DNA sequence: TGTGCCAGCACCGGACATATCACAGATACGCAGTATTTT. Translating it yields CASTGHITDTQYF.

The chain is built from TRBV6-1 and TRBJ1-3; 7 bases line up with TRBD1. The junction had 5 bases not matched to a gene; V was cut back by 4 bases and J by 2 bases. This CDR3 has 15 residues. Germline CDR1 is MNHNS and CDR2 is SASEGT. This CDR3 reads CASSGSTGAGNTIYF. The CDR3 nucleotides are TGTGCCAGCAGTGGATCCACAGGGGCTGGAAACACCATATATTTT.

This chain connects TRBV5-1 to TRBJ1-2, with TRBD1 matching over 8 bases. Losses at the gene ends were 3 bases for V and 1 base for J; bases not matched to a gene: 5. CDR1 SGHRS and CDR2 YFSETQ come from the germline V gene. This CDR3 has 15 residues. CDR3: CASSSSGQDNYGYTF. The CDR3 region has the DNA TGCGCCAGCAGCTCTTCGGGACAGGATAACTATGGCTACACCTTC.

This clone has more than one count but fewer than ten. The chain combines TRBV28 with TRBJ1-2; TRBD1 agrees at 7 bases. J lost 4 bases, V lost 6 bases, and 8 bases had no gene match. The germline CDR1 and CDR2 sequences are MDHEN and SYDVKM. This CDR3 is built from 14 residues. The CDR3 sequence is CASRPGGPSYGYTF. In DNA form, the CDR3 reads TGTGCCAGCAGACCAGGGGGTCCCTCCTATGGCTACACCTTC.

This rearrangement joins TRBV13 to TRBJ1-1; perhaps TRBD1 as D (5 bases). The CDR3 totals 15 residues. Trimming removed 2 bases from V and 1 base from J, with 11 bases in between. Germline V CDR1 and CDR2: PRHDT, FYEKMQ (reference sequence). CDR3 residues: CASSLFRQTNTEAFF. CDR3 nucleotide sequence: TGTGCCAGCAGCTTATTTCGACAGACGAACACTGAAGCTTTCTTT.

The V call is TRBV2, the J call TRBJ1-5, with 9 nucleotides matching TRBD1. With V trimmed by 6 bases and J by 6 bases, 0 bases remained unmatched. Germline CDR1 is SNHLY and CDR2 is FYNNEI. The CDR3 contains 12 residues. The CDR3 coding sequence is TGTGCCAGCAGGACAGGGGGTCAGCCCCAGCATTTT. Translation gives CASRTGGQPQHF. The whole variable domain, filled in from reference TRBV2 and TRBJ1-5, reads EPEVTQTPSHQVTQMGQEVILRCVPISNHLYFYWYRQILGQKVEFLVSFYNNEISEKSEIFDDQFSVERPDGSNFTLKIRSTKLEDSAMYFCASRTGGQPQHFGDGTRLSIL.

V is TRBV14 and J is TRBJ2-7, with 7 bases identical to TRBD1. V shed 4 bases and J 3 bases; nucleotides not matched to a gene: 12. From germline, CDR1 is SGHDN and CDR2 FVKESK. There are 16 residues in the CDR3. CDR3 residues: CASSPQGISTGYEQYF. CDR3 sequence (DNA): TGTGCCAGCAGCCCACAGGGGATCTCCACCGGCTACGAGCAGTACTTC.

This clone was picked up one time. In nucleotides, the CDR3 is TGTGCCACCCCGGTAGGGGCTGAGCAGTTCTTC. Its protein is CATPVGAEQFF. This chain uses TRBV2 with TRBJ2-1; D may be TRBD1 (5 bases). CDR3 length: 11 amino acids. Trimming left V 10 bases short and J 9 bases short, with 13 bases between. In germline, CDR1 is SNHLY, CDR2 FYNNEI.

The rearrangement uses TRBV29-1 and TRBJ2-5; 12 nucleotides match TRBD2. The germline V gene has CDR1 SQVTM and CDR2 ANQGSEA. The CDR3 extends over 13 amino acids. The ends lost 6 bases at V and 5 bases at J; junction bases unmatched: 4. The CDR3 protein is CSVGTSGYETQYF. In nucleotides, the CDR3 is TGCAGCGTCGGGACTAGCGGGTATGAGACCCAGTACTTC.

This sequence joins TRBV29-1 and TRBJ2-7; 7 bases are shared with TRBD2. With V trimmed by 4 bases and J by 2 bases, 5 bases remained unmatched. Germline-derived CDR1 and CDR2 are SQVTM and ANQGSEA. There are 13 residues in the CDR3. The CDR3 DNA reads TGCAGCGTTGTGGGGGGGTTAACCTACGAGCAGTACTTC. Translated, it gives CSVVGGLTYEQYF.

The chain combines TRBV7-9 with TRBJ1-2, with no clear D. Germline CDR1 is SEHNR and CDR2 is FQNEAQ (reference sequence). The CDR3 is 14 amino acids. The V gene lost 1 base and the J gene lost 8 bases, with 14 bases spanning the gap. CDR3 DNA: TGTGCCAGCAGCTTAGACAGTTCGGATCGAGGCTACACCTTC. It yields the protein CASSLDSSDRGYTF.

This chain joins TRBV27 and TRBJ2-3; 12 nucleotides match TRBD1. J gave up 4 bases and V 6 bases, and 8 bases lay outside the gene matches. The CDR3 sequence is 16 residues long. Per the germline V gene, CDR1 is MNHEY and CDR2 is SMNVEV (reference sequence). The CDR3 DNA reads as TGTGCCAGCAGACACTCCGGGACAGGGGGCGCAGATACGCAGTATTTT. It translates to CASRHSGTGGADTQYF.

The chain carries TRBV18 and TRBJ2-7; D unresolved. The CDR3 consists of 13 residues. Germline lookup yields CDR1 KGHSH and CDR2 LQKENI. Trimming pared 5 bases from V and 7 bases from J, leaving 15 bases between. In nucleotides, the CDR3 is TGTGCCAGCTCAATAACCGCGGTGAGGGAGCAGTACTTC. As protein: CASSITAVREQYF.

This chain links TRBV5-6 with TRBJ1-2; a possible D gene is TRBD1 (5 bases). Deletions cut 2 bases from V and 4 bases from J, with 15 bases between. CDR1 and CDR2 (germline): SGHDT, YYEEEE. This CDR3 spans 15 amino acids. The CDR3 DNA follows: TGTGCCAGCAGCTTCGGTAATGACAGAATCTATGGCTACACCTTC. Its translation is CASSFGNDRIYGYTF.

This chain links TRBV5-1 with TRBJ1-3; no reliable D call. The length of the CDR3 is 15 residues. Trimming cost V 0 bases and J 4 bases, with 11 bases left between them. Germline V gene sequence: CDR1 SGHRS, CDR2 YFSETQ. DNA of the CDR3: TGCGCCAGCAGCTTGGATTGGAGGGAAGGAAACACCATATATTTT. Protein sequence: CASSLDWREGNTIYF.

CDR3 residues: CASSSRPGNEQFF. Here the CDR3 DNA reads TGCGCCAGCAGCTCTAGACCGGGGAATGAGCAGTTCTTC. This sequence joins TRBV5-1 and TRBJ2-1; D possibly corresponds to TRBD2 (5 bases). Germline CDR1 and CDR2: SGHRS and YFSETQ. CDR3 size: 13 residues. V shed 3 bases and J shed 7 bases, with 11 bases lying between them.

The chain links TRBV7-8 to TRBJ2-2; 7 nucleotides agree with TRBD2. J gave up 5 bases and V 5 bases, and 8 bases lay outside the gene matches. Germline-derived CDR1 and CDR2 are SGHVS and FQNEAQ. The CDR3 spans 15 residues. The CDR3 DNA is TGTGCCAGCAGCCGGGCAGGAGCGGGGACCGGGGAGCTGTTTTTT. It encodes CASSRAGAGTGELFF.